This T cell receptor (beta chain) was recovered during a study of cytomegalovirus exposure and HLA in healthy donors. Study-level findings and limits: Association of a missense DCLRE1C variant with TCR beta V- and J-gene trimming was reported in a later analysis. In a later analysis, HLA-C alleles had the fewest associated TCRs, DRB1 alleles the most. As confirmed in vitro, three CMV-associated chains were specific for CMV antigens. According to an earlier analysis, most TCR beta V segments yielded productive rearrangements about 87% or about 30% of the time.

Trimming cost V 5 bases and J 5 bases; bases outside gene matches: 10. Per the germline V gene, CDR1 is MRHNA and CDR2 is SNTAGT. The CDR3 is 15 residues long. PCR employed 60 Vbeta and 13 Jbeta primers. Libraries were prepared by immunoSEQ multiplex PCR; TCRdb keeps only in-frame clonotypes and omits some of them. The table lists 150,000 to 200,000 clones, about four fifths of them singletons. On this clone itself: Its specificity is unknown.

Material: PBMCs. The V call is TRBV6-4, the J call TRBJ2-3; 7 bases match TRBD1. The receptor comes from a woman aged 45 to 65 in good health and CMV-seronegative. The CDR3 spells CASSKRQGEEDTQYF. CDR3 DNA sequence: TGTGCCAGCAGTAAACGACAGGGAGAAGAAGATACGCAGTATTTT.